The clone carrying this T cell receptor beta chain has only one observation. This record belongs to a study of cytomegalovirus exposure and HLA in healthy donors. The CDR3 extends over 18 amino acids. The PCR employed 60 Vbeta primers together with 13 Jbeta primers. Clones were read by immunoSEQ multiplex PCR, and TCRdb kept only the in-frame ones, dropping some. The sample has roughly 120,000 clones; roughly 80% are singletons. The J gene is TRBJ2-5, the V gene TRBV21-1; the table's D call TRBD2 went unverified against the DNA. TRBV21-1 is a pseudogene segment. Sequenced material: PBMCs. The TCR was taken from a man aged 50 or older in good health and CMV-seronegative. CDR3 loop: CASSKVCVVASAWETQYF. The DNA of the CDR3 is TGTGCCAGCAGCAAAGTCTGCGTCGTGGCTAGCGCATGGGAGACCCAGTACTTC.